One and the same sample provided the 29 T cell receptor beta chains below, sequenced in a study of blood T cell repertoires in COVID-19. Using immunoSEQ multiplex PCR, the repertoire was profiled, and TCRdb retains in-frame clones only, with some absent. The sample lists tens of thousands of clones, around 85% seen once, with about 1.5% in the top ten. The sequenced sample was peripheral blood. The origin of the receptors is a woman aged 55-69 years with acute or convalescent COVID-19.

V and J are TRBV4-2 and TRBJ2-2, with a weak D call TRBD2 (5 bases). Germline V lookup: CDR1 LGHNA, CDR2 YNFKEQ. The CDR3 contains 15 residues. V dropped 0 bases and J dropped 7 bases, with 12 bases sitting between them. The CDR3 region is CASSQEPSRGGELFF. The DNA for the CDR3 is TGTGCCAGCAGCCAAGAACCATCCCGGGGCGGGGAGCTGTTTTTT.

This clone was recorded only once. The chain has TRBV5-6 and TRBJ2-1; no firm D call. Trimming shortened V by 0 bases and J by 4 bases, and 11 bases separated the two germline ends. The CDR3 sequence is 15 residues long. Germline loops: CDR1 SGHDT, CDR2 YYEEEE. As DNA, the CDR3 is TGTGCCAGCAGCTTGGAAGTGACTCCTTACAATGAGCAGTTCTTC. Its protein is CASSLEVTPYNEQFF.

This chain joins TRBV5-6 and TRBJ2-7, with TRBD1 matching over 8 bases. CDR3 size: 15 residues. CDR1 SGHDT and CDR2 YYEEEE come from the germline V gene. The V segment lost 2 bases and the J segment 0 bases; nucleotides outside the gene matches: 4. CDR3 DNA sequence: TGTGCCAGCAGCTTTGAACAGGGGGTCTCCTACGAGCAGTACTTC. Translated, it gives CASSFEQGVSYEQYF.

The CDR3 DNA is TGTGCCAGCAGCCCTATCAACACAGCAACTAATGAAAAACTGTTTTTT. It is translated as CASSPINTATNEKLFF. The chain recombines TRBV3-1 (or the pseudogene TRBV3-2) with TRBJ1-4; D not resolved. The V gene lost 4 bases and the J gene lost 0 bases, with 12 bases spanning the gap. This CDR3 comprises 16 residues. Germline values: CDR1 LGHDT, CDR2 YNNKEL (reference sequence).

This chain joins TRBV30 and TRBJ1-1, with D possibly TRBD1 on 6 matching bases. The CDR3 spans 17 residues. CDR1 is GTSNPN, CDR2 SVGIG, per germline (reference sequence). The ends were cut back, 3 bases at V and 3 bases at J, with 23 bases in the middle. CDR3 sequence (DNA): TGTGCCTGGAGCGACAGGACGAGGAGGCGGGTGGACACTGAAGCTTTCTTT. Encoded protein: CAWSDRTRRRVDTEAFF.

J is TRBJ2-3 and V is TRBV5-1, with D hard to call. The germline CDR1 and CDR2 sequences are SGHRS and YFSETQ. Trimming removed 4 bases from V and 4 bases from J, with 16 bases in between. The CDR3 runs 15 residues. The CDR3 bases are TGCGCCAGCAGCCCCGGCGGTGGGTGGGCAGATACGCAGTATTTT. It translates to CASSPGGGWADTQYF.

The V gene is TRBV7-2, the J gene TRBJ1-2; 8 nucleotides match TRBD1. This CDR3 spans 12 amino acids. Germline CDR1 is SGHTA and CDR2 is FQGNSA. V shed 5 bases and J 5 bases; nucleotides not matched to a gene: 1. Here the CDR3 reads CASSRTGYGYTF. The CDR3 coding sequence is TGTGCCAGCAGCCGGACAGGGTATGGCTACACCTTC.

This chain connects TRBV2 to TRBJ2-1, with 7 positions matching TRBD1. The CDR3 is 14 residues long. CDR1 SNHLY and CDR2 FYNNEI come from the germline V gene. Trimming removed 7 bases from V and 8 bases from J; junction bases left unmatched: 11. In DNA form, the CDR3 reads TGTGCCAGCAACATAAACAGGGGTGTTGATGAGCAGTTCTTC. Translating it yields CASNINRGVDEQFF.

The V and J genes are TRBV9 and TRBJ1-2, with 10 bases aligning to TRBD1. CDR1 is SGDLS and CDR2 is YYNGEE in the germline V gene. This CDR3 spans 15 amino acids. V gave up 0 bases and J gave up 4 bases; unmatched junction bases: 3. This chain's CDR3 is CASSVEGQGSYGYTF. The CDR3 DNA reads as TGTGCCAGCAGCGTAGAGGGACAGGGGAGCTATGGCTACACCTTC.

Comments on this clone: This same CDR3 is encoded by further DNA sequences in the sample. The chain has TRBV30 and TRBJ1-5; the D is unclear. Germline CDR1 reads GTSNPN; CDR2 reads SVGIG (reference sequence). This CDR3 contains 13 residues. Trimming pared 0 bases from V and 1 base from J, leaving 4 bases between. CDR3 residues: CAWSVQSNQPQHF. CDR3 DNA sequence: TGTGCCTGGAGTGTACAAAGCAATCAGCCCCAGCATTTT.

The chain has TRBV9 and TRBJ2-3; 8 nucleotides match TRBD2. The CDR3 contains 15 residues. The V and J ends lost 3 bases and 1 base, in that order; junction bases with no gene match: 4. Per the germline V gene, CDR1 is SGDLS and CDR2 is YYNGEE. Here the CDR3 DNA reads TGTGCCAGCAGCGGGTTGACTAGCGGCACAGATACGCAGTATTTT. Protein sequence: CASSGLTSGTDTQYF.

The rearrangement joins TRBV7-9 to TRBJ1-1, with TRBD1 identical over 8 bases. From germline, CDR1 is SEHNR and CDR2 FQNEAQ (reference sequence). Trimming removed 0 bases from V and 6 bases from J; junction bases left unmatched: 9. The CDR3 has 16 amino acids. The DNA for the CDR3 is TGTGCCAGCAGCTTAGCCGACAGGGGAGGAAGGGCTGAAGCTTTCTTT. Its protein product is CASSLADRGGRAEAFF.

J is TRBJ1-6 and V is TRBV11-2, with no clear D. Germline lookup yields CDR1 SGHAT and CDR2 FQNNGV. The V end was cut by 4 bases, the J end by 6 bases, with 4 bases between. This CDR3 contains 12 residues. The CDR3 sequence is CASSSLNSPLHF. In nucleotides, the CDR3 is TGTGCCAGCAGCTCCCTTAATTCACCCCTCCACTTT.

The rearrangement uses TRBV5-1 and TRBJ2-5; D is undetermined. The V end was cut by 0 bases, the J end by 5 bases, with 5 bases between. This CDR3 is 12 amino acids long. Per the germline V gene, CDR1 is SGHRS and CDR2 is YFSETQ. CDR3 region: CASSLAPETQYF. The CDR3 DNA reads TGCGCCAGCAGCTTGGCTCCGGAGACCCAGTACTTC.

V usage is TRBV7-2 and J usage is TRBJ1-5, with D hard to call. The V and J ends lost 3 bases and 3 bases respectively, with 9 bases between them. Per the germline V gene, CDR1 is SGHTA and CDR2 is FQGNSA. CDR3 length equals 14 residues. CDR3 protein: CASSFGSFNQPQHF. The CDR3 bases are TGTGCCAGCAGCTTCGGGAGCTTCAATCAGCCCCAGCATTTT.

This clone was seen once. The gene calls are TRBV5-4 and TRBJ1-4, with D unclear. The germline CDR1 and CDR2 sequences are SGHNT and YYREEE (reference sequence). The germline V and J ends were trimmed by 1 base and 7 bases, with 8 bases remaining between them. The CDR3 is 13 amino acids. CDR3 loop: CASSLRGSEKLFF. In DNA, the CDR3 is TGTGCCAGCAGCTTGCGAGGATCTGAAAAACTGTTTTTT. Together with reference TRBV5-4 and TRBJ1-4, the CDR3 gives the full variable domain: ETGVTQSPTHLIKTRGQQVTLRCSSQSGHNTVSWYQQALGQGPQFIFQYYREEENGRGNFPPRFSGLQFPNYSSELNVNALELDDSALYLCASSLRGSEKLFFGSGTQLSVL.

The V call is TRBV5-6, the J call TRBJ2-5, with D unresolved. The CDR3 consists of 11 residues. Germline assignment: CDR1 SGHDT and CDR2 YYEEEE. Trimming took 7 bases from V and 2 from J, leaving 6 bases between them. Here the CDR3 reads CASSEQETQYF. CDR3 coding DNA: TGTGCCAGCTCAGAACAAGAGACCCAGTACTTC.

V usage is TRBV28 and J usage is TRBJ2-6, with TRBD1 identical over 10 bases. Per germline, CDR1 MDHEN and CDR2 SYDVKM. This CDR3 has 16 amino acids. V shed 6 bases and J 2 bases; nucleotides not matched to a gene: 4. The CDR3 is CASRTGGAAGANVLTF. Here the CDR3 DNA reads TGTGCCAGCAGGACAGGGGGCGCGGCTGGGGCCAACGTCCTGACTTTC.

The chain combines TRBV4-1 with TRBJ2-1, with 7 bases that match TRBD2. The germline CDR1 and CDR2 sequences are MGHRA and YSYEKL. Trimming at V came to 1 base and at J to 4 bases, leaving 7 bases not matched to a gene. This CDR3 is built from 16 residues. The CDR3 spells CASSQGIRGGYNEQFF. In DNA form, the CDR3 reads TGCGCCAGCAGCCAAGGTATAAGGGGAGGGTACAATGAGCAGTTCTTC.

The V gene is TRBV28, the J gene TRBJ1-5; possible D gene TRBD1, 5 bases. CDR1 is MDHEN and CDR2 is SYDVKM in the germline V gene. The CDR3 runs to 16 residues. Trimming removed 1 base at V and 5 bases at J, with 15 bases between. In DNA, the CDR3 is TGTGCCAGCAGTTTATTTTCGGGCTGGGGGGATCAGCCCCAGCATTTT. It is translated as CASSLFSGWGDQPQHF.

This clone was seen only once. This chain connects TRBV19 to TRBJ2-3; perhaps TRBD1 as D (6 bases). The V gene's germline CDR1 is LNHDA and CDR2 SQIVND (reference sequence). Trimming removed 0 bases from V and 4 bases from J, with 11 bases in between. The CDR3 runs to 15 residues. CDR3 sequence (DNA): TGTGCCAGTAGTATAGATACAACAGGGTCAGATACGCAGTATTTT. Its protein is CASSIDTTGSDTQYF.

The V gene is TRBV18, the J gene TRBJ1-1; tentative D call: TRBD1 (6 bases). The CDR3 sequence is 14 residues long. From germline, CDR1 is KGHSH and CDR2 LQKENI. Trimming shortened V by 5 bases and J by 7 bases, and 17 bases separated the two germline ends. The CDR3 spells CASSSGPGAGEAFF. Here the CDR3 DNA reads TGTGCCAGCTCATCGGGCCCAGGGGCGGGTGAAGCTTTCTTT.

The chain links TRBV11-2 to TRBJ2-5; TRBD2 might be the D (5 bases). Germline V gene sequence: CDR1 SGHAT, CDR2 FQNNGV. The CDR3 has 12 residues. V was cut by 5 bases and J by 9 bases, with 13 bases left in between. CDR3 protein: CASSQSGKAQYF. For the CDR3, the DNA is TGTGCCAGCAGCCAATCCGGGAAGGCCCAGTACTTC.

V is TRBV5-4 and J is TRBJ1-3; no clear D gene. Per the germline V gene, CDR1 is SGHNT and CDR2 is YYREEE (reference sequence). The V end was cut by 1 base, the J end by 2 bases, with 10 bases between. The CDR3 is made up of 15 amino acids. The CDR3 DNA sequence: TGTGCCAGCAGCTTGTCTTCTACGCCTGGAAACACCATATATTTT. This translates into CASSLSSTPGNTIYF.

The chain combines TRBV7-9 with TRBJ1-2; 8 nucleotides agree with TRBD1. From germline, CDR1 is SEHNR and CDR2 FQNEAQ (reference sequence). The junction had 11 bases not matched to a gene; V was cut back by 4 bases and J by 7 bases. The CDR3 is 15 residues long. CDR3 sequence reads: CASSSRQGSSGGYTF. CDR3 DNA: TGTGCCAGCAGCTCTAGACAGGGGTCCTCAGGTGGCTACACCTTC. The full variable domain, in which reference TRBV7-9 and TRBJ1-2 provide the parts outside the CDR3, is DTGVSQNPRHKITKRGQNVTFRCDPISEHNRLYWYRQTLGQGPEFLTYFQNEAQLEKSRLLSDRFSAERPKGSFSTLEIQRTEQGDSAMYLCASSSRQGSSGGYTFGSGTRLTVV.

The V gene is TRBV11-2, the J gene TRBJ1-5; D is uncertain. The CDR3 runs to 15 residues. V was trimmed by 4 bases and J by 4 bases, leaving 14 bases between them. From germline, CDR1 is SGHAT and CDR2 FQNNGV. DNA of the CDR3: TGTGCCAGCAGCTCATTATTAGGGAGGAATCAGCCCCAGCATTTT. Its translation is CASSSLLGRNQPQHF.

The rearrangement uses TRBV16 and TRBJ1-5; D is possibly TRBD1 (6 bases). V gave up 2 bases and J gave up 8 bases, with 19 bases separating them. Germline V gives CDR1 KGHSY, CDR2 FQNENV. The CDR3 sequence is 16 residues long. This CDR3 reads CASSQAPTGPRKPQHF. The CDR3, as DNA: TGTGCCAGCAGCCAAGCTCCTACAGGGCCTCGGAAGCCCCAGCATTTT.

This clone was recorded a few times. The chain joins TRBV29-1 to TRBJ2-7; 7 bases agree with TRBD2. This CDR3 spans 15 amino acids. Germline CDR1 reads SQVTM; CDR2 reads ANQGSEA. After removal of 2 bases from V and 8 bases from J, the junction contained 15 bases not matched to a gene. The CDR3 is CSVEISGHSPEKQYF. The CDR3 coding sequence is TGCAGCGTTGAAATTAGCGGGCACTCCCCGGAGAAGCAGTACTTC.

This clone is a singleton in its sample. One junction end disagrees with the germline gene, perhaps due to a read error. This sequence joins TRBV28 and TRBJ2-1; D remains ambiguous. The CDR3 runs to 12 residues. Germline assignment: CDR1 MDHEN and CDR2 SYDVKM. DNA for the CDR3: TGTGCCAGCAGTTTACTACTAAAGGTGCCGGTCTTC. It yields the protein CASSLLLKVPVF.